This record concerns one T cell receptor (beta chain) sequence. This record belongs to a study of ipilimumab plus nivolumab after autologous stem cell transplantation. The method was immunoSEQ multiplex PCR; TCRdb's version includes in-frame clones alone and lacks a portion of them. The sample shows tens of thousands of clones, 83% of them seen only once. The CDR3 length is 13 residues. V lost 6 bases, J lost 3 bases, and 11 bases lay in between. From germline, CDR1 is WSHSY and CDR2 SAAADI. V usage is TRBV10-2 and J usage is TRBJ1-1, with D tentatively TRBD1 (6 bases). This receptor was taken from a male donor with diffuse large B-cell lymphoma. The specimen comprised PBMCs, sampled in a trial of ipilimumab plus nivolumab as post-transplant consolidation. The CDR3 reads CASRVPGDTEAFF. In DNA form, the CDR3 reads TGCGCCAGCAGGGTACCAGGGGACACTGAAGCTTTCTTT.